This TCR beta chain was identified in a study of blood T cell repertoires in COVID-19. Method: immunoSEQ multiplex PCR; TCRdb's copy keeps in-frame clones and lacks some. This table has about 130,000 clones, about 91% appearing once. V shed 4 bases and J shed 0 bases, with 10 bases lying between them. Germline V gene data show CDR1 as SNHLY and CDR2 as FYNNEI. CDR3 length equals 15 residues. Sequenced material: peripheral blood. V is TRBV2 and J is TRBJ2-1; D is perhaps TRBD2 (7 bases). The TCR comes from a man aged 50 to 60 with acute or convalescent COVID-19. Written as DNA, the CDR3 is TGTGCCAGCAGTGTGGGGGGGCCCTCCTACAATGAGCAGTTCTTC. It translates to CASSVGGPSYNEQFF.